These T cell receptor beta chains were read from a single sample in a study of OX40 agonist ivuxolimab in advanced cancers. Sequenced by immunoSEQ multiplex PCR; TCRdb stores in-frame clones only, minus some. This repertoire shows about 56,000 clones, around nine tenths found once; its top ten account for roughly 25%. This specimen was CD4+ or CD8+ T cells sorted from blood, taken in a trial of the OX40 agonist ivuxolimab. The receptor source for this set is an adult with an advanced solid tumor such as melanoma, head and neck, liver or kidney cancer. The conserved cysteine and the conserved F or W are not part of the CDR3 here. Fields, in order: J gene, V gene, CDR3 protein.

j_call: TRBJ2-7; v_call: TRBV7-9; cdr3_aa: ASSLGAGYEQY
j_call: TRBJ2-5; v_call: TRBV29-1; cdr3_aa: SVASGAGEETQY
j_call: TRBJ2-7; v_call: TRBV6-5; cdr3_aa: ASSYSGDSSSYEQY
j_call: TRBJ2-3; v_call: TRBV10-2; cdr3_aa: ASAGSGRAEDTQY
j_call: TRBJ2-3; v_call: TRBV4-1; cdr3_aa: ASSQVQGADTQY
j_call: TRBJ2-5; v_call: TRBV27; cdr3_aa: ASSPRTNAGTQY
j_call: TRBJ2-7; v_call: TRBV7-2; cdr3_aa: ASSSLTSGSLHEQY
j_call: TRBJ1-5; v_call: TRBV28; cdr3_aa: AGCRGFNQPQH
j_call: TRBJ2-7; v_call: TRBV5-1; cdr3_aa: ASRSGQLSSYEQY
j_call: TRBJ2-1; v_call: TRBV4-2; cdr3_aa: ASSQVSARSSYNEQF
j_call: TRBJ2-7; v_call: TRBV6-5; cdr3_aa: ASSSGDHEQY
j_call: TRBJ1-3; v_call: TRBV21-1; cdr3_aa: ASSKDKRTGNTIY
j_call: TRBJ1-3; v_call: TRBV6-6; cdr3_aa: ASSYSGQSSGNTIY